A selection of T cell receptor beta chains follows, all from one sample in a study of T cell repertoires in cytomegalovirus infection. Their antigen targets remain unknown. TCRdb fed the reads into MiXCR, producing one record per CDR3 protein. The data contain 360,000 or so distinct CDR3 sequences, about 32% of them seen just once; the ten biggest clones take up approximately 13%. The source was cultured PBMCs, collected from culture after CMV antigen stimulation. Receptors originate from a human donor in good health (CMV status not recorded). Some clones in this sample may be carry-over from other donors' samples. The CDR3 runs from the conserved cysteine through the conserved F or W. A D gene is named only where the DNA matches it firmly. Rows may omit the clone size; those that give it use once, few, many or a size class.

DNA: TGTGCCAGCAGCTTCGCGGCTAGCGGGATTGGCAATGAGCAGTTCTTC; CDR3: CASSFAASGIGNEQFF; D: TRBD2; J: TRBJ2-1; size: NA; V: TRBV11-2
DNA: TGTGCCAGCAGGCTTAGCGGACACTCCTACGAGCAGTACTTC; CDR3: CASRLSGHSYEQYF; D: NA; J: TRBJ2-7; size: few; V: TRBV6-1
DNA: TGTGCCACCCAGGACCGAAGTAACACTGAAGCTTTCTTT; CDR3: CATQDRSNTEAFF; D: NA; J: TRBJ1-1; size: NA; V: TRBV11-3
DNA: TGCAGTGCTAGGGGAGGGGCCGGCTCCTACAATGAGCAGTTCTTC; CDR3: CSARGGAGSYNEQFF; D: TRBD2; J: TRBJ2-1; size: once; V: TRBV20-1
DNA: TGTGCCAGCAGGCAGGGCGGGGGAGCTGGGGCCAACGTCCTGACTTTC; CDR3: CASRQGGGAGANVLTF; D: TRBD2; J: TRBJ2-6; size: NA; V: TRBV7-6
DNA: TGTGCCAGCAGTTTAGGTGTGGATACGCAGTATTTT; CDR3: CASSLGVDTQYF; D: NA; J: TRBJ2-3; size: many; V: TRBV12-3/TRBV12-4
DNA: TGTGCCAGCAGCAAACCCGTAGCGGGAACAGATACGCAGTATTTT; CDR3: CASSKPVAGTDTQYF; D: TRBD2; J: TRBJ2-3; size: NA; V: TRBV7-2
DNA: TGTGCCAGCAGCCCTCGACTAGGCCCCAACAATGAGCAGTTCTTC; CDR3: CASSPRLGPNNEQFF; D: NA; J: TRBJ2-1; size: NA; V: TRBV7-2
DNA: TGTGCCAGCAGTCCGGACTTGATCCAAGAGACCCAGTACTTC; CDR3: CASSPDLIQETQYF; D: NA; J: TRBJ2-5; size: few; V: TRBV6-2/TRBV6-3
DNA: TGCAGCGTTGGAGGACCGAAAAACAATGAGCAGTTCTTC; CDR3: CSVGGPKNNEQFF; D: NA; J: TRBJ2-1; size: NA; V: TRBV29-1
DNA: TGTGCCACCAGCATTTCCCGGACTAGCGGGAGCTACGAGCAGTACTTC; CDR3: CATSISRTSGSYEQYF; D: TRBD2; J: TRBJ2-7; size: once; V: TRBV15
DNA: TGTGCCAGCAGTTTCCTCCGGGAGTCTTACTTTAAAAACATTCAGTACTTC; CDR3: CASSFLRESYFKNIQYF; D: NA; J: TRBJ2-4; size: NA; V: TRBV28
DNA: TGTGCCATCAGTGAGGCTAGCGGGCACAGCTCCTACAATGAGCAGTTCTTC; CDR3: CAISEASGHSSYNEQFF; D: TRBD2; J: TRBJ2-1; size: once; V: TRBV10-3
DNA: TGTGCCAGCAGCCAGGGGACTCAACCGAATGAGCAGTTCTTC; CDR3: CASSQGTQPNEQFF; D: NA; J: TRBJ2-1; size: NA; V: TRBV7-2
DNA: TGCAGTGCTACGACTAGCGCCTACTACAATGAGCAGTTCTTC; CDR3: CSATTSAYYNEQFF; D: TRBD2; J: TRBJ2-1; size: NA; V: TRBV20-1
DNA: TGTGCCACCAGCGCTAAACCTAACCCCACGCAGTATTTT; CDR3: CATSAKPNPTQYF; D: NA; J: TRBJ2-3; size: NA; V: TRBV15
DNA: TGTGCCAGCAGTTACTCCGCCCTAGCGGGATTCTACAATGAGCAGTTCTTC; CDR3: CASSYSALAGFYNEQFF; D: TRBD2; J: TRBJ2-1; size: few; V: TRBV6-2/TRBV6-3
DNA: TGTGCCAGCAGCTTGGACCTAGCGGGAGGGCCGTTCTTC; CDR3: CASSLDLAGGPFF; D: TRBD2; J: TRBJ2-1; size: NA; V: TRBV7-2
DNA: TGTGCCAGCAGTGGGGGGGGCGCAACTAATGAAAAACTGTTTTTT; CDR3: CASSGGGATNEKLFF; D: NA; J: TRBJ1-4; size: NA; V: TRBV28
DNA: TGCAGTGCTAGTGAGGATCAGCCCCAGCATTTT; CDR3: CSASEDQPQHF; D: NA; J: TRBJ1-5; size: NA; V: TRBV20-1
DNA: TGTGCCAGTAGTATAGAGTTTGGCAAGGAGGTATGGCAGCCCCAGCATTTT; CDR3: CASSIEFGKEVWQPQHF; D: NA; J: TRBJ1-5; size: NA; V: TRBV19
DNA: TGTGCCAGCAGTTCGTTGGCCACAGATACGCAGTATTTT; CDR3: CASSSLATDTQYF; D: NA; J: TRBJ2-3; size: NA; V: TRBV28
DNA: TGCAGCGTTGCAGGGGGCTTGGAGACCCAGTACTTC; CDR3: CSVAGGLETQYF; D: TRBD1; J: TRBJ2-5; size: NA; V: TRBV29-1
DNA: TGTGCCAGCAGGTGGACGGAGAACTATGGCTACACCTTC; CDR3: CASRWTENYGYTF; D: NA; J: TRBJ1-2; size: NA; V: TRBV12-3/TRBV12-4
DNA: TGTGCCAGCAACAGGGGGCAAGGGACCCAGTACTTC; CDR3: CASNRGQGTQYF; D: TRBD1; J: TRBJ2-5; size: few; V: TRBV7-6
DNA: TGTGCCAGTAGTATTTGGGCGGTTTTTAATGAAAAACTGTTTTTT; CDR3: CASSIWAVFNEKLFF; D: NA; J: TRBJ1-4; size: few; V: TRBV19
DNA: TGTGCCATCAGGGACAGGGGGCCCACCGCCTCTGGAAACACCATATATTTT; CDR3: CAIRDRGPTASGNTIYF; D: TRBD1; J: TRBJ1-3; size: few; V: TRBV10-3
DNA: TGTGCCAGCAGCTTACCCCGACGAGGGAGAAACACTGAAGCTTTCTTT; CDR3: CASSLPRRGRNTEAFF; D: NA; J: TRBJ1-1; size: NA; V: TRBV11-2
DNA: TGTGCCAGTAACCCGGGACCTACCTACAATGAGCAGTTCTTC; CDR3: CASNPGPTYNEQFF; D: NA; J: TRBJ2-1; size: NA; V: TRBV19
DNA: TGTGCCAGCAGCTTAAGACTAGCGGGAGGTATCTCCTACAATGAGCAGTTCTTC; CDR3: CASSLRLAGGISYNEQFF; D: TRBD2; J: TRBJ2-1; size: NA; V: TRBV7-8
DNA: TGTGCCAGCAGTTTACTCGCGACAGCTCAGCCCCAGCATTTT; CDR3: CASSLLATAQPQHF; D: NA; J: TRBJ1-5; size: NA; V: TRBV27
DNA: TGTGCCAGTCCCCGCGGGAGGGCCGGAGAGACCCAGTACTTC; CDR3: CASPRGRAGETQYF; D: TRBD2; J: TRBJ2-5; size: NA; V: TRBV19
DNA: TGTGCCAGCAGCCCCGTGGGAACCCCCCAGGATACGCAGTATTTT; CDR3: CASSPVGTPQDTQYF; D: NA; J: TRBJ2-3; size: NA; V: TRBV4-1
DNA: TGTGCCAGCAGCTTCGGGACACCGGTCCCCGATGAGCAGTTCTTC; CDR3: CASSFGTPVPDEQFF; D: NA; J: TRBJ2-1; size: NA; V: TRBV5-6
DNA: TGTGCCAGCAGTTACGGACTAGCGGGATCCACAGATACGCAGTATTTT; CDR3: CASSYGLAGSTDTQYF; D: TRBD2; J: TRBJ2-3; size: NA; V: TRBV6-2/TRBV6-3
DNA: TGTGCCAGCAGTTTACTATTTGGGATAGGGGACTACAATGAGCAGTTCTTC; CDR3: CASSLLFGIGDYNEQFF; D: NA; J: TRBJ2-1; size: many; V: TRBV12-3/TRBV12-4
DNA: TGTGCCAGCAGTCCTCGACTAGCGGGAGTCGATGAGCAGTTCTTC; CDR3: CASSPRLAGVDEQFF; D: TRBD2; J: TRBJ2-1; size: few; V: TRBV6-5
DNA: TGCAGCGTTGCTGGTTTGGGTTACAATGAGCAGTTCTTC; CDR3: CSVAGLGYNEQFF; D: NA; J: TRBJ2-1; size: NA; V: TRBV29-1
DNA: TGCAGTGCTAGAGATCATAGGAGGACCGGGGAGCTGTTTTTT; CDR3: CSARDHRRTGELFF; D: NA; J: TRBJ2-2; size: NA; V: TRBV20-1
DNA: TGCAGTGCTGCTAGGGAATCGAATGAGCAGTTCTTC; CDR3: CSAARESNEQFF; D: NA; J: TRBJ2-1; size: NA; V: TRBV20-1
DNA: TGTGCCAGCAGCCGAAGGGGTCAGGGGGCGTCCGGGGAGCTGTTTTTT; CDR3: CASSRRGQGASGELFF; D: TRBD1; J: TRBJ2-2; size: few; V: TRBV7-3